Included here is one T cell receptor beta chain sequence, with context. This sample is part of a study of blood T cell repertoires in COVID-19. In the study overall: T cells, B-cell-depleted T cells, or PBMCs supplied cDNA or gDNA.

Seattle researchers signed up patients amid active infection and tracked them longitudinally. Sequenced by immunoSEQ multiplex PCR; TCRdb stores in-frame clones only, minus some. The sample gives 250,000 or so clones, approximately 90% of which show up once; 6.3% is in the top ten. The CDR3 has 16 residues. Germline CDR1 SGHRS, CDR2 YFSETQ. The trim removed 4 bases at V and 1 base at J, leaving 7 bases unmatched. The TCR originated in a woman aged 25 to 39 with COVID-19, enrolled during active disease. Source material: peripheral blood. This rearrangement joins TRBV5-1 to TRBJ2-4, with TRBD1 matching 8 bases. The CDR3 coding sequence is TGCGCCAGCAGCGCCGGACAGGGTCTTGCCAAAAACATTCAGTACTTC. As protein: CASSAGQGLAKNIQYF.